The rows below give T cell receptor beta chains drawn from one sample of a study of blood T cell repertoires in COVID-19. The assay was immunoSEQ multiplex PCR, and TCRdb's table has in-frame clones only and misses some. This sample yields approximately 270,000 clones, of which roughly 86% are seen a single time; about 10% belongs to the top ten. Sequencing used peripheral blood. The receptors here all came from a man aged 40-55 years with active or convalescent COVID-19. Each CDR3 is given with its conserved first and last residue. The D gene is left open where the match is weak.

v_call	d_call	j_call	cdr3_aa
TRBV6-7	TRBD1	TRBJ1-4	CASRKEFGTGGGWGKEKLFF
TRBV21-1	-	TRBJ2-4	CASSAGQGGCKNIQYF
TRBV28	TRBD1	TRBJ2-2	CASSSAGQGVGAGELFF
TRBV4-1	-	TRBJ2-2	CASSQAPGTTGELFF
TRBV7-9	-	TRBJ2-3	CASDRGAGTDTQYF
TRBV29-1	-	TRBJ2-5	CSVERQEAETQYF
TRBV29-1	-	TRBJ2-2	CSASGLGNTGELFF
TRBV6-5	TRBD2	TRBJ2-1	CAGRGGLAGEQQQFF
TRBV7-2	TRBD2	TRBJ2-1	CASSLGLAEYNEQFF
TRBV5-1	TRBD2	TRBJ2-1	CASSSGRVAGVNEQFF
TRBV27	-	TRBJ1-3	CASSLGGLGNTIYF
TRBV12-5	-	TRBJ1-1	CASGPSPGYTEAFF
TRBV28	TRBD1	TRBJ2-7	CASSFAAGQVYYEQYF
TRBV7-9	-	TRBJ1-1	CASSQPVRGPEAFF
TRBV11-1	-	TRBJ1-2	CASSLLANYGYTF
TRBV30	-	TRBJ2-3	CAWSVRGAGDTQYF
TRBV24-1	TRBD2	TRBJ2-5	CATSDLREGPGETQYF